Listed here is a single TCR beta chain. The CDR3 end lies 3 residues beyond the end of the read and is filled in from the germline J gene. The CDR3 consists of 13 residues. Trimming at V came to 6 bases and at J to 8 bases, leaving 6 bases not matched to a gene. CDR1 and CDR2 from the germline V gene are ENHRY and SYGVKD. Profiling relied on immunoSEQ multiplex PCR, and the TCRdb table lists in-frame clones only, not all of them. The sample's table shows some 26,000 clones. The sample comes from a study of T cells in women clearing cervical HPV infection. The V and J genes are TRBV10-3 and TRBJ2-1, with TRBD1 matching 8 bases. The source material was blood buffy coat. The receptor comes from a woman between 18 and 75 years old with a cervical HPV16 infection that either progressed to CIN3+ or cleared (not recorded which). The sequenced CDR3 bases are TGTGCCATCAGAGATACACAGGGGGATGAG. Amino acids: CAIRDTQGDE. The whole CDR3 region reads CAIRDTQGDEQFF.